This TCR beta chain was captured in a study of regulatory T cells in long-lasting Graves disease. Study-wide points: Those with persistent Graves' had less TCR diversity than newly diagnosed patients. Sampling was limited to peripheral blood rather than thyroid tissue.

Library construction for TCR beta used iRepertoire HTBI primers and Arm-PCR of CDR3 regions. Original methodology: Overall, samples carried approximately 60 TRBV and 14 TRBJ segments. TCRdb re-derived calls from the multiplex PCR reads in MiXCR, one entry per CDR3 protein. For this entry, the V and J calls and clone size follow TCRdb and not the study's own pipeline. The sample includes hundreds of thousands of distinct CDR3 sequences, around 15% of them seen just once. Losses at the gene ends were 1 base for V and 6 bases for J; bases not matched to a gene: 8. Germline values: CDR1 SGHTA, CDR2 FQGNSA. CDR3 length equals 15 residues. The time point here: newly diagnosed GD, antithyroid drugs for less than 3 months. Following extraction of RNA from PBMCs, that RNA was used to make the TCR library. This clonotype was seen ten or more times. As yet, its antigen is unknown.

Sample: peripheral blood mononuclear cells (PBMCs), taken at new diagnosis, from a patient treated with antithyroid drugs. The clonotype was recovered from a female donor with Graves disease. The gene calls are TRBV7-2 and TRBJ1-1; 7 bases line up with TRBD1. CDR3 loop: CASSLVPRGEPEAFF. CDR3 nucleotides: TGTGCCAGCAGCTTAGTCCCCAGGGGGGAGCCTGAAGCTTTCTTT.